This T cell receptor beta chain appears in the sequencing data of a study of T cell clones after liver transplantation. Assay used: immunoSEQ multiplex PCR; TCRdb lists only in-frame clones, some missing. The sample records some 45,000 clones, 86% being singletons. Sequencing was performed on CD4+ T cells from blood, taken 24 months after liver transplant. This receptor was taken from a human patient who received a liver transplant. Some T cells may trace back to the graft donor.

CDR3 amino acids: CSASGGTEAFF. The CDR3 nucleotides read TGCAGTGCTAGTGGGGGGACTGAAGCTTTCTTT. This rearrangement joins TRBV20-1 to TRBJ1-1, with D maybe TRBD1 (5 bases). The CDR3 has 11 residues. V dropped 3 bases and J dropped 5 bases, with 7 bases sitting between them. Looked up from germline, CDR1 is DFQATT and CDR2 is SNEGSKA (reference sequence).